This TCR beta chain was identified during a study of blood T cell repertoires in COVID-19. The CDR3 sequence is 16 residues long. CDR1 is MDHEN and CDR2 is SYDVKM in the germline V gene. Trimming took 5 bases from V and 4 from J; bases not matched to a gene: 10. Clones were sequenced by immunoSEQ multiplex PCR, and TCRdb holds only the in-frame ones, with some missing. The table includes about 480,000 clones, 75% to 90% detected once. The specimen sequenced was peripheral blood. The rearrangement links TRBV28 to TRBJ1-5; 8 bases are shared with TRBD1. The receptor was derived from a man between 18 and 35 years old with COVID-19, enrolled during active disease. The CDR3 DNA follows: TGTGCCAGCAGTCCCACCGGGACAGGCTTTAATCAGCCCCAGCATTTT. Its translation is CASSPTGTGFNQPQHF.